The 18 T cell receptor beta chains listed next were all sequenced from one sample in a study of regulatory and conventional T cells in breast cancer. Each CDR3 protein gets one entry after TCRdb re-called the PCR reads with MiXCR. The sample consists of approximately 9,700 distinct CDR3 sequences, around a third of them appearing once. The sequenced sample consisted of conventional T cells from blood. These receptors were collected from a male donor in good health.

This chain links TRBV20-1 with TRBJ2-2; TRBD1 might be the D (6 bases). CDR1 and CDR2 from the germline V gene are DFQATT and SNEGSKA (reference sequence). This CDR3 is 15 amino acids long. Trimming shortened V by 3 bases and J by 6 bases, and 17 bases separated the two germline ends. As DNA, the CDR3 is TGCAGTGCTAGGCCCCCAGGGGTCGGGGCCGGGGAGCTGTTTTTT. Translation: CSARPPGVGAGELFF.

The chain has TRBV28 and TRBJ2-3; D is uncertain. CDR1 MDHEN and CDR2 SYDVKM come from the germline V gene. The CDR3 runs 13 residues. V shed 7 bases and J shed 6 bases, with 14 bases lying between them. The CDR3 spells CASKKGDRDTQYF. The CDR3 DNA follows: TGTGCCAGCAAGAAGGGCGATAGGGATACGCAGTATTTT.

This chain joins TRBV7-9 and TRBJ2-2; possible D gene TRBD2, 6 bases. The CDR3 spans 17 residues. Trimming took 2 bases from V and 5 from J, leaving 18 bases between them. Germline V gives CDR1 SEHNR, CDR2 FQNEAQ (reference sequence). CDR3 nucleotide sequence: TGTGCCAGCAGCTTAACGACTAGGTCAGACGTTACCGGGGAGCTGTTTTTT. Translating it yields CASSLTTRSDVTGELFF.

This clonotype is deemed medium-sized (0.01 to 0.1%). The chain carries TRBV5-1 and TRBJ1-1; a weak D match, TRBD1 (6 bases). The germline V gene has CDR1 SGHRS and CDR2 YFSETQ. With 2 bases removed from V and 11 bases from J, the gap between germline ends came to 13 bases. The CDR3 is made up of 12 amino acids. CDR3: CASSLTTGPAFF. The CDR3 DNA reads TGCGCCAGCAGCTTAACGACAGGTCCGGCTTTCTTT.

About this clonotype: At one end the junction does not follow the germline gene, possibly because of a read error. The gene calls are TRBV7-2 and TRBJ2-2; a possible D gene is TRBD1 (5 bases). Germline V gives CDR1 SGHTA, CDR2 FQGNSA. The CDR3 runs to 16 residues. The CDR3 spells CASSLVVRVIGGELFF. The CDR3 nucleotides read TGCGCCAGCAGCTTAGTAGTCAGGGTAATCGGCGGGGAGCTGTTTTTT.

Comments on this clonotype: Its ends do not fully match the called genes, so a read error is possible. V usage is TRBV7-9 and J usage is TRBJ2-1; perhaps TRBD2 as D (5 bases). Looked up from germline, CDR1 is SEHNR and CDR2 is FQNEAQ (reference sequence). CDR3 length equals 13 residues. CDR3 loop: CAGSPPAVNEQFF. CDR3 nucleotides: TGTGCCGGCAGCCCCCCAGCGGTCAATGAGCAGTTCTTC.

This clonotype was counted a few times. J is TRBJ2-7 and V is TRBV12-3 or TRBV12-4; TRBD2 agrees at 9 bases. The CDR3 totals 17 residues. The ends lost 5 bases at V and 2 bases at J; junction bases unmatched: 13. CDR3 sequence: CASSPEFGLATAYEQYF. The CDR3 nucleotides are TGTGCCAGCAGTCCCGAGTTCGGACTAGCGACGGCCTACGAGCAGTACTTC.

In its sample, this clonotype was seen a few times. This chain links TRBV5-1 with TRBJ2-1; 7 bases are shared with TRBD2. This CDR3 contains 15 residues. Trimming removed 0 bases from V and 13 bases from J; junction bases left unmatched: 13. Germline loops: CDR1 SGHRS, CDR2 YFSETQ. In DNA, the CDR3 is TGCGCCAGCAGCTTGGTTCGGGGGGACCTCGGGGATCAGTTCTTC. Amino acids: CASSLVRGDLGDQFF.

In regard to this clonotype: Given a much more abundant clone one base away, this may be a read error. This rearrangement joins TRBV7-2 to TRBJ2-1; weak D call: TRBD1 (6 bases). This CDR3 has 14 residues. Germline V gene data show CDR1 as SGHTA and CDR2 as FQGNSA. CDR3 sequence (DNA): TGTGCCAGCAGCTTGAGGGGGTTCGACAATGAGCGGTTCTTC. It codes for CASSLRGFDNERFF.

V is TRBV14 and J is TRBJ1-1; unclear D gene. CDR1 and CDR2 (germline): SGHDN, FVKESK. V shed 2 bases and J shed 8 bases, with 18 bases lying between them. The CDR3 totals 15 residues. CDR3: CASSQRGGRLAEAFF. CDR3 sequence (DNA): TGTGCCAGCAGCCAAAGAGGCGGGCGATTAGCAGAAGCTTTCTTT.

This clonotype rates as medium-sized. The chain uses TRBV7-9 and TRBJ2-1; the match to TRBD2 covers 9 bases. Germline V CDR1 and CDR2: SEHNR, FQNEAQ (reference sequence). CDR3 size: 15 residues. With V trimmed by 4 bases and J by 4 bases, 5 bases remained unmatched. CDR3 DNA sequence: TGTGCCAGCAGCTATAGCGGGGGTCGTTACAATGAGCAGTTCTTC. Its translation is CASSYSGGRYNEQFF.

This clonotype was seen repeatedly, ten times or more. The rearrangement joins TRBV5-1 to TRBJ1-1; a possible D gene is TRBD1 (5 bases). V lost 3 bases and J 11 bases, leaving 17 bases between the germline ends. Germline V gene data show CDR1 as SGHRS and CDR2 as YFSETQ. The CDR3 is 13 residues long. The CDR3 protein is CASSYGTRTDAFF. In nucleotides, the CDR3 is TGCGCCAGCAGCTACGGGACCAGGACCGATGCTTTCTTT.

With regard to this clonotype: This may be a read error: a much more frequent sequence differs by one nucleotide. The gene calls are TRBV12-3 or TRBV12-4 and TRBJ2-1, with 9 positions matching TRBD2. CDR3 length: 17 amino acids. Trimming at V came to 5 bases and at J to 8 bases, leaving 16 bases not matched to a gene. The CDR3 spells CASSPKMERGVNDEQFF. CDR3 nucleotide sequence: TGTGCCAGCAGTCCCAAAATGGAGCGGGGGGTTAACGATGAGCAGTTCTTC.

This clonotype was counted between two and nine times. The chain recombines TRBV20-1 with TRBJ1-2; a possible D gene is TRBD1 (5 bases). Germline CDR1 reads DFQATT; CDR2 reads SNEGSKA (reference sequence). V was trimmed by 6 bases and J by 4 bases, leaving 12 bases between them. The CDR3 is 12 residues long. The CDR3 coding sequence is TGCAGTGCGCCGGGACGGACCTATGGCTACACCTTC. This gives the protein CSAPGRTYGYTF.

By share of the sample, this clonotype is medium-sized. The chain couples TRBV6-5 to TRBJ2-7, with TRBD1 matching 9 bases. Germline assignment: CDR1 MNHEY and CDR2 SVGAGI. The CDR3 runs to 13 residues. V trimming: 7 bases; J trimming: 5 bases; junction bases outside the gene matches: 6. Written as DNA, the CDR3 is TGTGCCAGCACCAGGGGACAGGGTCACGAGCAGTACTTC. Translated: CASTRGQGHEQYF.

This clonotype is classed as medium-sized (0.01 to 0.1%). This chain joins TRBV5-1 and TRBJ2-7; D not resolved. V was shortened by 0 bases and J by 6 bases, with 10 bases between the two germline ends. This CDR3 comprises 13 residues. Germline V CDR1 and CDR2: SGHRS, YFSETQ. The CDR3 here is CASSLDLPSEQYF. In DNA, the CDR3 is TGCGCCAGCAGCTTGGACTTGCCTTCCGAGCAGTACTTC.

This clonotype rates as medium-sized. The J gene is TRBJ1-2, the V gene TRBV15; D remains ambiguous. This CDR3 region has 16 residues. Germline V gene lookup returns CDR1 LNHNV and CDR2 YYDKDF (reference sequence). V was clipped by 0 bases and J by 7 bases, with 18 bases between them. The CDR3 protein is CATSRDVRERVAGYTF. CDR3 DNA: TGTGCCACCAGCAGAGATGTAAGGGAAAGGGTAGCTGGCTACACCTTC.

The V and J genes are TRBV5-1 and TRBJ2-1; no clear D gene. The V and J ends lost 0 bases and 7 bases respectively, with 5 bases between them. Germline V lookup: CDR1 SGHRS, CDR2 YFSETQ. The CDR3 consists of 12 residues. The CDR3 loop is CASSLEGNEQFF. Written as DNA, the CDR3 is TGCGCCAGCAGCTTGGAAGGGAATGAGCAGTTCTTC. Variable domain in full (rest from reference TRBV5-1 and TRBJ2-1): KAGVTQTPRYLIKTRGQQVTLSCSPISGHRSVSWYQQTPGQGLQFLFEYFSETQRNKGNFPGRFSGRQFSNSRSEMNVSTLELGDSALYLCASSLEGNEQFFGPGTRLTVL.